The 13 T cell receptor beta chains in this list originate from one sample, sequenced in a study of cytomegalovirus exposure and HLA in healthy donors. Data came from immunoSEQ multiplex PCR; TCRdb stores just in-frame clones and leaves some out. The repertoire includes 60,000 to 80,000 clones, 85% of them detected once, and around 3% sits in the top ten. Specimen: PBMCs. The receptors stem from a man aged 25-40 years in good health and CMV-seronegative.

The genes are TRBV7-6 and TRBJ2-1, with 7 bases fitting TRBD2. Germline CDR1 and CDR2: SGHVS and FNYEAQ. The CDR3 extends over 13 amino acids. With 2 bases clipped from V and 5 bases from J, the junction kept 0 bases outside the gene matches. The CDR3 coding sequence is TGTGCCAGCAGCTTAAGCGGGAACAATGAGCAGTTCTTC. Its protein product is CASSLSGNNEQFF.

This clone was picked up a small number of times. The V and J genes are TRBV6-6 and TRBJ2-1; TRBD1 matches 10 bases. The CDR3 totals 15 residues. Germline CDR1 reads MNHNY; CDR2 reads SVGAGI (reference sequence). Unmatched junction bases numbered 11, after V lost 10 bases and J lost 5 bases. The CDR3 DNA reads TGTGCCATCAGCCTGGGACAGGGGACCAACAATGAGCAGTTCTTC. It specifies CAISLGQGTNNEQFF.

The rearrangement uses TRBV5-1 and TRBJ2-2; D not resolved. V lost 4 bases and J 4 bases, leaving 11 bases between the germline ends. Germline lookup yields CDR1 SGHRS and CDR2 YFSETQ. This CDR3 spans 14 amino acids. The CDR3 protein is CASSLVFGTGELFF. Written as DNA, the CDR3 is TGCGCCAGCAGCCTAGTGTTTGGCACCGGGGAGCTGTTTTTT.

The gene calls are TRBV30 and TRBJ2-1; the match to TRBD2 covers 9 bases. Trimming at V came to 4 bases and at J to 3 bases, leaving 10 bases not matched to a gene. Per the germline V gene, CDR1 is GTSNPN and CDR2 is SVGIG (reference sequence). This CDR3 comprises 16 residues. For the CDR3, the DNA is TGTGCCTGGAATGTACACGGTAGCGGGGGCTACAATGAGCAGTTCTTC. This codes for CAWNVHGSGGYNEQFF.

J is TRBJ1-3 and V is TRBV10-3, with TRBD1 matching 7 bases. The CDR3 sequence is 16 residues long. J was trimmed by 0 bases and V by 10 bases; bases with no gene match: 12. Germline lookup yields CDR1 ENHRY and CDR2 SYGVKD. The CDR3 DNA reads as TGTGCCACGGCGGGACAGCTGCTCAGCTCTGGAAACACCATATATTTT. Translation gives CATAGQLLSSGNTIYF.

This rearrangement joins TRBV25-1 to TRBJ1-6; D possibly corresponds to TRBD1 (5 bases). Germline assignment: CDR1 MGHDK and CDR2 SYGVNS. Deletions cut 1 base from V and 7 bases from J, with 11 bases between. The CDR3 extends over 15 amino acids. CDR3 in amino acids: CASSESVTDNSPLHF. The CDR3 region has the DNA TGTGCCAGCAGTGAATCGGTGACAGACAATTCACCCCTCCACTTT.

V usage is TRBV5-1 and J usage is TRBJ1-4; D gene uncertain. The germline V gene encodes CDR1 SGHRS and CDR2 YFSETQ. The CDR3 runs to 15 residues. V was pared by 4 bases and J by 0 bases, with 10 bases between. The CDR3 coding sequence is TGCGCCAGCAGCGCTGGAGCTGCAACTAATGAAAAACTGTTTTTT. Its protein product is CASSAGAATNEKLFF.

The chain joins TRBV4-1 to TRBJ2-1; possibly TRBD2 for D (5 bases). The germline gives CDR1 MGHRA, CDR2 YSYEKL. Trimming left V 3 bases short and J 8 bases short, with 20 bases between. The CDR3 has 16 amino acids. CDR3 sequence: CASSHSAARGTHEQFF. CDR3 bases: TGCGCCAGCAGCCATTCCGCCGCACGGGGTACCCATGAGCAGTTCTTC.

This clone was seen once. The chain couples TRBV9 to TRBJ1-1; D not resolved. Trimming removed 4 bases at V and 4 bases at J, with 14 bases between. The CDR3 sequence is 14 residues long. The germline CDR1 and CDR2 sequences are SGDLS and YYNGEE. For the CDR3, the DNA is TGTGCCAGCAGCTCATTATGGTCGGGCACTGAAGCTTTCTTT. Its translation: CASSSLWSGTEAFF.

This clone has only one observation. The chain links TRBV19 to TRBJ2-7; 14 bases are shared with TRBD2. V gave up 3 bases and J gave up 2 bases; unmatched junction bases: 0. Germline V CDR1 and CDR2: LNHDA, SQIVND (reference sequence). The CDR3 is 15 amino acids. DNA of the CDR3: TGTGCCAGTAGTATGACTAGCGGGGGGGCCTACGAGCAGTACTTC. It yields the protein CASSMTSGGAYEQYF.

This rearrangement joins TRBV19 to TRBJ2-1; D is unclear. Per germline, CDR1 LNHDA and CDR2 SQIVND (reference sequence). CDR3 size: 11 residues. The V end was cut by 6 bases, the J end by 10 bases, with 10 bases between. The CDR3 is CASRWAAEQFF. For the CDR3, the DNA is TGTGCCAGTAGATGGGCAGCCGAGCAGTTCTTC.

This clone was seen a few times. J is TRBJ1-1 and V is TRBV18; TRBD1 aligns across 8 bases. V lost 4 bases and J lost 2; bases outside the gene matches: 6. The CDR3 is made up of 15 amino acids. Germline CDR1 is KGHSH and CDR2 is LQKENI. The CDR3 here is CASSQTGTGNTEAFF. CDR3 bases: TGTGCCAGCTCACAAACCGGGACAGGAAACACTGAAGCTTTCTTT.

The rearrangement joins TRBV2 to TRBJ1-2; 12 nucleotides align to TRBD1. Losses at the gene ends were 7 bases for V and 8 bases for J; bases not matched to a gene: 8. Germline V lookup: CDR1 SNHLY, CDR2 FYNNEI. CDR3 size: 14 residues. CDR3 sequence (DNA): TGTGCCAGCATTAGGGGACAGGGGGCGCGGGGCTACACCTTC. It translates to CASIRGQGARGYTF.